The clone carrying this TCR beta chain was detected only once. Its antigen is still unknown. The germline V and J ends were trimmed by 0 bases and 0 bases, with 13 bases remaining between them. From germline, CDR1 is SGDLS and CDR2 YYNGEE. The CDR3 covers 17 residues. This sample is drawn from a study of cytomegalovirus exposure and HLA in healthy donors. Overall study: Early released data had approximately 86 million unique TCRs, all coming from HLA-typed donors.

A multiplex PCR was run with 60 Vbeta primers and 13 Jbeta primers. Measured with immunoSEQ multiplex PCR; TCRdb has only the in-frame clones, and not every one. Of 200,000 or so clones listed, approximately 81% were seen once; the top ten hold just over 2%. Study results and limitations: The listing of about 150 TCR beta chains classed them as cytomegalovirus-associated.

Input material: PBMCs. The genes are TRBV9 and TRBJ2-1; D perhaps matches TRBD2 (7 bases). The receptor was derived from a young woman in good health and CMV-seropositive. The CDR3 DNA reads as TGTGCCAGCAGCGTAGGTGGGGGGGCATTCTCCTACAATGAGCAGTTCTTC. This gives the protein CASSVGGGAFSYNEQFF.